What follows describes a single TCR beta chain. Its antigen is unknown. These data belong to a study of cytomegalovirus exposure and HLA in healthy donors. Overall study context: Early released data had tens of millions of unique TCRs, all coming from HLA-typed donors.

Findings and limits, study-wide: In an earlier analysis, about 87% or about 30%: the productive usage of most TCR beta V segments.

PCR involved 60 Vbeta and 13 Jbeta primers. TCRdb's copy holds only in-frame clones and misses some; the assay was immunoSEQ multiplex PCR. Of about 57,000 clones listed, about 80% are singletons. The sequence derives from a man between 25 and 39 years old in good health and CMV-seronegative. The sequencing sample was made of PBMCs.

In DNA, the CDR3 is TGTGCCAGCTCACCGTTTCCCGGGACAGGGAGCTATAATTCACCCCTCCACTTT. Protein sequence: CASSPFPGTGSYNSPLHF. The genes are TRBV18 and TRBJ1-6; 9 positions match TRBD1. V shed 3 bases and J 3 bases; nucleotides not matched to a gene: 9. Germline assignment: CDR1 KGHSH and CDR2 LQKENI. The CDR3 consists of 18 residues.